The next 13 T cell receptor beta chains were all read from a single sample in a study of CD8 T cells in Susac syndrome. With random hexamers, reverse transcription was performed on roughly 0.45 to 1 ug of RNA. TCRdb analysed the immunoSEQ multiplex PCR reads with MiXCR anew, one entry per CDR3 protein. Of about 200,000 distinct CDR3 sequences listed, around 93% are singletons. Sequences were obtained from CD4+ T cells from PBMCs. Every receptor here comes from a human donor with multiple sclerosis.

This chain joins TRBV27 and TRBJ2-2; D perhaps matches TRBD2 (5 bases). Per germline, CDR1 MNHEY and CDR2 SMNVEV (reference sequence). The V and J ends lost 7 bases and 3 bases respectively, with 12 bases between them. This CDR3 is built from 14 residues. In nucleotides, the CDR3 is TGTGCCAGCACGGGGTACCCCTACACCGGGGAGCTGTTTTTT. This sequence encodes CASTGYPYTGELFF.

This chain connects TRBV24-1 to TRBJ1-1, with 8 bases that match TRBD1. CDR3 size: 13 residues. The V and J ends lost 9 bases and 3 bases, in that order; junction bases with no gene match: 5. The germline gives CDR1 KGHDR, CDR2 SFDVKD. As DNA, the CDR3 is TGTGCCACCCGAGACAGGGGAGACACTGAAGCTTTCTTT. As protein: CATRDRGDTEAFF.

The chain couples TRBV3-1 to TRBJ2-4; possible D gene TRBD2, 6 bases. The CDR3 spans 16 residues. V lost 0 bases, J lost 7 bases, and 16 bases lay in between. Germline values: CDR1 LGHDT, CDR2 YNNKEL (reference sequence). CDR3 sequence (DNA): TGTGCCAGCAGCCAAGATCGGAGGGGCGCTGGGAACATTCAGTACTTC. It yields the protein CASSQDRRGAGNIQYF.

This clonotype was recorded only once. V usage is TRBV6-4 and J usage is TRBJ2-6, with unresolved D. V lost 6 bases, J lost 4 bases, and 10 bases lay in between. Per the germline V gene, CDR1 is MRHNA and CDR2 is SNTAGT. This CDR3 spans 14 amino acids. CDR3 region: CASSPVVGANVLTF. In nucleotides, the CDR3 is TGTGCCAGCAGCCCCGTTGTCGGGGCCAACGTCCTGACTTTC.

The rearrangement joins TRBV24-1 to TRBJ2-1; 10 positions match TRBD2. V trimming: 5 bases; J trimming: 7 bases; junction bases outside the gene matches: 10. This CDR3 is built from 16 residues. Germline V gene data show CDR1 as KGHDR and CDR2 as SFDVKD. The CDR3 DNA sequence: TGTGCCACCAGTGTTCGCCGAGCGGGGGGGGTGAATGAGCAGTTCTTC. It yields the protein CATSVRRAGGVNEQFF.

CDR3 loop: CAWSTDYGYTF. The CDR3 nucleotides read TGTGCCTGGAGTACCGATTATGGCTACACCTTC. The chain joins TRBV30 to TRBJ1-2, with D unresolved. CDR1 and CDR2 (germline): GTSNPN, SVGIG (reference sequence). The CDR3 is made up of 11 amino acids. Between the trimmed V and J ends, which lost 2 bases and 5 bases, there was a span of 6 bases.

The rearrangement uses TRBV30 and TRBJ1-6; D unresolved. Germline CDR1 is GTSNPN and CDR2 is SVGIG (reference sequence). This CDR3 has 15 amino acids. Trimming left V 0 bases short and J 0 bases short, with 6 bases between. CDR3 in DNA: TGTGCCTGGAGTGTAATGAGCTCCTATAATTCACCCCTCCACTTT. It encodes CAWSVMSSYNSPLHF.

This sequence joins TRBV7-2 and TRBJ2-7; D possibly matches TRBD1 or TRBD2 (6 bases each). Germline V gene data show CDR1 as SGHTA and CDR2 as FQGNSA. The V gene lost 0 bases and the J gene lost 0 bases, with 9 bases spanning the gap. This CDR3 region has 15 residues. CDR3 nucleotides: TGTGCCAGCAGCTTAGCGGGGGGCCCCTCCTACGAGCAGTACGTC. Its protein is CASSLAGGPSYEQYV.

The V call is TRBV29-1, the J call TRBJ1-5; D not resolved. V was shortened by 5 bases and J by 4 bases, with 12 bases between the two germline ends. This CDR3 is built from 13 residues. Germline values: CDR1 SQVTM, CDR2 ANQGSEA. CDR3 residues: CSVQDDANQPQHF. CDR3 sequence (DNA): TGCAGCGTTCAGGACGACGCTAATCAGCCCCAGCATTTT.

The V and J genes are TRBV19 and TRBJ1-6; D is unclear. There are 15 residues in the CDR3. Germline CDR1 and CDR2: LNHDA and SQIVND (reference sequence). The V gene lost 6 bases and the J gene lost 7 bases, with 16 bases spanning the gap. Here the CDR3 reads CASSLGEGLNSPLHF. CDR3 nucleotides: TGTGCCAGTAGCCTTGGAGAGGGTTTGAATTCACCCCTCCACTTT. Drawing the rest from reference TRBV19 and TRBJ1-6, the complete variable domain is DGGITQSPKYLFRKEGQNVTLSCEQNLNHDAMYWYRQDPGQGLRLIYYSQIVNDFQKGDIAEGYSVSREKKESFPLTVTSAQKNPTAFYLCASSLGEGLNSPLHFGNGTRLTVT.

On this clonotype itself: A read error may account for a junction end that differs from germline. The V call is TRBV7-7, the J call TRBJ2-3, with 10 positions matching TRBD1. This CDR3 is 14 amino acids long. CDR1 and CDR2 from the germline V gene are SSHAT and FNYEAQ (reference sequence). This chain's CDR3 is CASSLGTGADTQYF. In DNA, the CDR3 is TGTGCTAGCAGCCTGGGGACAGGGGCAGATACGCAGTATTTT.

CDR3 coding DNA: TGTGCCAGCAGTGTGACAGGTTTCTCATACAATGAGCAGTTCTTC. As protein: CASSVTGFSYNEQFF. V and J are TRBV2 and TRBJ2-1; D perhaps matches TRBD1 (6 bases). CDR3 length: 15 residues. V lost 4 bases and J lost 4, with 14 bases in between. Germline V gene sequence: CDR1 SNHLY, CDR2 FYNNEI.

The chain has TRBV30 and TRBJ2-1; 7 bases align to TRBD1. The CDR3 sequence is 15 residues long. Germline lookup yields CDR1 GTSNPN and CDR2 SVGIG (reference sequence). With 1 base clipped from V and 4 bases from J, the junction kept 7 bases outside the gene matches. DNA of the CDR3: TGTGCCTGGAGTGGGGCAGGGGGTTTATACAATGAGCAGTTCTTC. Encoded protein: CAWSGAGGLYNEQFF. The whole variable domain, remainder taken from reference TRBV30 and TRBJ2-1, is SQTIHQWPATLVQPVGSPLSLECTVEGTSNPNLYWYRQAAGRGLQLLFYSVGIGQISSEVPQNLSASRPQDRQFILSSKKLLLSDSGFYLCAWSGAGGLYNEQFFGPGTRLTVL.